The rows below give T cell receptor beta chains drawn from one sample of a study of OX40 agonist ivuxolimab in advanced cancers. TCRdb's table, derived via immunoSEQ multiplex PCR, lists solely in-frame clones and lacks some. The sample has roughly 73,000 clones; about 86% are singletons. The sample here was CD4+ or CD8+ T cells sorted from blood, taken in a trial of the OX40 agonist ivuxolimab. These receptors came from an adult with an advanced solid tumor such as melanoma, head and neck, liver or kidney cancer. CDR3s leave out the opening cysteine and the closing phenylalanine or tryptophan. Each record gives: V gene, J gene, CDR3 protein.

TRBV29-1	TRBJ2-5	SVVRDTQETQY
TRBV27	TRBJ2-1	ASSPRPYNEQF
TRBV28	TRBJ2-7	ASTPGRDYEQY
TRBV5-1	TRBJ1-2	ASSLQGDYGYT
TRBV5-1	TRBJ1-3	ASSFSSGNTIY
TRBV5-4	TRBJ2-7	ASSLGTGGSSEQY
TRBV5-4	TRBJ2-7	ASSAPGTAAYEQY
TRBV6-1	TRBJ1-4	ASSEAWTAKLF
TRBV27	TRBJ1-6	ASSLRVGRDNSPLH
TRBV6-1	TRBJ1-2	ASSEQGFNYGYT
TRBV19	TRBJ2-3	ASTPTSGRTDTQY
TRBV30	TRBJ2-1	AGKSMDSYNEQF
TRBV7-9	TRBJ1-1	ASSQNVGGAF
TRBV7-3	TRBJ2-7	ASSLNGGYEQY
TRBV7-9	TRBJ2-5	ASLGQGKETQY
TRBV14	TRBJ2-7	ASSRRATGDEQY
TRBV4-1	TRBJ2-4	ASSQDKTGVVGNIQY
TRBV4-1	TRBJ2-7	ASSQTTLRGYEQY
TRBV6-1	TRBJ1-1	ASNFRGQVTEAF
TRBV4-1	TRBJ2-3	ASSQMGAGDTQY
TRBV28	TRBJ2-7	ARDYEQY
TRBV5-1	TRBJ1-6	ASSPTGTADSPLH
TRBV27	TRBJ1-3	ASSPGAGTGRTIY
TRBV28	TRBJ2-1	ASSQGGGGAHEQF
TRBV5-1	TRBJ2-1	ASSTLAGGALRLANEQF
TRBV28	TRBJ2-3	ASSLSGAFQGTDTQY
TRBV2	TRBJ1-3	ASSQDGAGNTIY
TRBV2	TRBJ2-1	ASSSGQGMSEQF
TRBV23-1	TRBJ2-1	ASSHPEVRTGSVNEQF
TRBV21-1	TRBJ1-3	ASSSKGGGTGNTIY
TRBV19	TRBJ1-1	ASSKSGTTEAF
TRBV7-2	TRBJ2-3	ASSLGPITDTQY
TRBV28	TRBJ1-4	AIRTATNEKLF
TRBV28	TRBJ2-2	ASMGQQGRTGELF
TRBV5-4	TRBJ2-3	ASSRPGQQRTDTQY
TRBV5-4	TRBJ2-7	ASRRGTEGEQY
TRBV28	TRBJ2-2	ASSLAGGLDTGELF
TRBV7-6	TRBJ1-3	ASSPASSSGNTIY
TRBV2	TRBJ2-4	ASNLQGPKNIQY
TRBV5-6	TRBJ2-7	ASSLTSSEQY
TRBV7-6	TRBJ2-1	ASSPRTSGGISYNEQF
TRBV6-1	TRBJ2-7	ASSAGLAGAYEQY
TRBV4-1	TRBJ2-2	ASSRAAGELF
TRBV2	TRBJ2-3	ASSARLAGVTDTQY
TRBV5-6	TRBJ2-1	ASSRRSSYYNEQF
TRBV15	TRBJ2-5	ATSREWTSQETQY
TRBV11-1	TRBJ2-5	ASSPPGTAKETQY
TRBV25-1	TRBJ2-1	ASSEEQGAQF
TRBV7-8	TRBJ1-1	ASSLRSGTGGVGAEAF